This T cell receptor (beta chain) was recorded in a study of cytomegalovirus exposure and HLA in healthy donors. CDR1 is SGHVS, CDR2 FNYEAQ, per germline. CDR3 length equals 15 residues. After removal of 6 bases from V and 9 bases from J, the junction contained 11 bases not matched to a gene. Study-level findings and limits: Most TCR sequences were uncommon, yet certain public TCRs appeared in many donors. There were several of the most significant clusters that appeared linked to common viral pathogens in a later analysis. Certain indistinguishable V segments, among them TRBV6-2 and TRBV6-3, were excluded. On later analysis, the bulk of CMV-associated TCR beta chains appeared to be HLA-restricted.

Of note for this clone: As yet, its antigen is unknown.

PCR employed 60 Vbeta and 13 Jbeta primers. The data were produced by immunoSEQ multiplex PCR, yet TCRdb's version contains in-frame clones alone and is incomplete. The table for this sample gives tens of thousands of clones. The sequencing input was PBMCs. The rearrangement joins TRBV7-6 to TRBJ2-1; TRBD2 matches 10 bases. The source of this sequence is a man aged 50 or older in good health and CMV-seropositive. Written as DNA, the CDR3 is TGTGCCAGCAGTTTCACCCCGGGACTAGCGTTTGAGCAGTTCTTC. Protein sequence: CASSFTPGLAFEQFF.